The subject of this entry is one TCR beta chain. The antigen is undetermined. Trimming stripped 7 bases from V and 5 bases from J, with 17 bases between. The CDR3 is 14 amino acids. Germline-derived CDR1 and CDR2 are SQVTM and ANQGSEA. Assay: immunoSEQ multiplex PCR; the TCRdb copy retains only in-frame clones and omits some. The sample includes tens of thousands of clones, around 87% of them seen just once. The record originates from a study of STAT3 mutations in large granular lymphocyte leukemia. Study outcomes and limitations: Every T-cell large granular lymphocyte leukemia patient had at least one immunodominant TCR beta clonotype. After therapy, about 30% of the 18 patients switched clonotypes, all new clones STAT3 wild type.

This receptor was identified in a man aged 55-75 years with T-cell large granular lymphocyte leukemia. Some clones in this sample may be carry-over from other donors' samples. The gene calls are TRBV29-1 and TRBJ2-2; D not certain. Sequencing was performed on peripheral blood mononuclear cells. The CDR3 nucleotides are TGCAGCGCCCGGTACCGAACTCCAACCGGGGAGCTGTTTTTT. Its protein is CSARYRTPTGELFF.